This entry features one T cell receptor beta chain sequence. In the study's own analysis: Amplification from reference gene primers served as the basis for estimated nucleated cell counts. Clones were read by immunoSEQ multiplex PCR, and TCRdb kept only the in-frame ones, dropping some. D and trimming come from the DNA, and the V and J calls and clone size come from that table. The sample shows about 260,000 clones, 70% to 90% of them seen only once. The data are from a study of blood T cell repertoires in COVID-19. Looking at the study overall: Acute-phase and convalescent COVID-19 samples originated in the United States, Italy and Spain. Sample material is recorded as cDNA or gDNA derived from T cells, B-cell-depleted T cells, or PBMCs.

This sequence originates from a human donor in a cohort sampled during active COVID-19. Material for sequencing was peripheral blood.

The CDR3: CASSFSGTRTYEQYF. The CDR3 nucleotides read TGTGCCAGCAGTTTCTCTGGGACTAGAACCTACGAGCAGTACTTC. The gene calls are TRBV6-2 or TRBV6-3 and TRBJ2-7, with 8 bases identical to TRBD2. This CDR3 contains 15 residues. Trimming took 4 bases from V and 2 from J; bases not matched to a gene: 7. The germline V gene encodes CDR1 MNHEY and CDR2 SVGEGT.